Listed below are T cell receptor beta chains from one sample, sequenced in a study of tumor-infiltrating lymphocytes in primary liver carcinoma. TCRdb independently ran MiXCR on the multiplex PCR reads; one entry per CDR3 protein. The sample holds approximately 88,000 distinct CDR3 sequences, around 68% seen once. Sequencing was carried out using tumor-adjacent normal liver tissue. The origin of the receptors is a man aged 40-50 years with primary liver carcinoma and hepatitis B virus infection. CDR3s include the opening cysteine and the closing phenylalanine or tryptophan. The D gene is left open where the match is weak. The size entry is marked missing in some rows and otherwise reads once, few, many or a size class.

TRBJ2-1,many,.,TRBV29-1,TGCAGCGTTCCACTGCCCCTGAGCAATGAGCAGTTCTTC,CSVPLPLSNEQFF
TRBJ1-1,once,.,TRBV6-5,TGTGCTAGTTCGACGCTGCCCCCACTATCCTACACTGAAGCTCTTTTT,CASSTLPPLSYTEALF
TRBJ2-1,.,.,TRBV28,TGTGCCAACAGTTTAAGGGGCGGGTACTACGAGCAGTTCTTC,CANSLRGGYYEQFF
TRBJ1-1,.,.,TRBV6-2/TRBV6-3,TGTGCCAGCAGTCAGGGATTTGGAGCTTTCTTT,CASSQGFGAFF
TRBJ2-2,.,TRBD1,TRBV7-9,TGTGCCACCACAGGGGGCAGGGACACCGGGGAGCTGTTTTTT,CATTGGRDTGELFF
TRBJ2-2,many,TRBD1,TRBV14,TGTGCCAGCAGACGGACAGGGTCGGTAACCGGGGAGCTGTTTTTT,CASRRTGSVTGELFF
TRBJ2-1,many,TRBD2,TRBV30,TGTGCCTGGAGTTGGGGGGGAGCGGTAAAGGGGCAGTTCTTC,CAWSWGGAVKGQFF
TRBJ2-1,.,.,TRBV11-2,TGTGCCAGCAGCTTGGATATCGGACCATCCACGGGTGAGCAGTTCTTC,CASSLDIGPSTGEQFF
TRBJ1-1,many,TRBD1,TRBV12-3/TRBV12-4,TGTGCCAGCAGTTTCCGACAGGGGAACTCTGAAGCTTTCTTT,CASSFRQGNSEAFF
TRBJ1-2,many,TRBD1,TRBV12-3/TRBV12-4,TGTGCCAGCAGTTTAGCGCCAGGGGGCTATGGCTACACCTTC,CASSLAPGGYGYTF
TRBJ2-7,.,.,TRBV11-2,TGTGCCGGCAGCTCAGGGGAGGAGCAGTACTTC,CAGSSGEEQYF
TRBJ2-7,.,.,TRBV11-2,TGTGCCTGCAGCCCAGGGCCGGGGACGACCTACGAGCAGTGCTTC,CACSPGPGTTYEQCF
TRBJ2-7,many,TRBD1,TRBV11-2,TGTGCCAGCAGCCCCTGGACAGGAGCTGGAGGCGAGCAGTACTTC,CASSPWTGAGGEQYF
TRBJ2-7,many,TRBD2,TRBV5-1,TGCGCCAGCTCATCCGGGACTAGGGTTTACTTC,CASSSGTRVYF
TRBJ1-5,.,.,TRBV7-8,TGTGCCAGGAGCTTAACTGCGGGGGGGGTTCAGCCCCGGCATTTT,CARSLTAGGVQPRHF
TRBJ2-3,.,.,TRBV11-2,TGCGCCAGCATCTTAAAACAGGGCATCACAGATACGCAGTATTTT,CASILKQGITDTQYF
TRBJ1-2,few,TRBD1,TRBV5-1,TGCGCCAGCAGTTCTGGACAGGGGAGAGATGGCTACACCTTC,CASSSGQGRDGYTF
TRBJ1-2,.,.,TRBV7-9,TGTGCCAGCAGCTCAGGGACCGCTTATGGCTACACCTTC,CASSSGTAYGYTF
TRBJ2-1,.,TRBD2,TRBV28,TGTGCCAGCAGTTCAATTAGCGGGATCCCCTACAATGAGCAGTTCTTC,CASSSISGIPYNEQFF
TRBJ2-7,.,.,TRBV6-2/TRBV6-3,TGTGCCGGCAGTTACTCTGAGTCCTATGAGCAGTACTTC,CAGSYSESYEQYF
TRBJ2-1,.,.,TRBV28,TGTACCAGCAGTGTTTACAATGAGCGGTTCTTC,CTSSVYNERFF
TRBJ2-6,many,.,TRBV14,TGTGCCAGCAGCGAGACAGGGGCCAACGTCCTGACTTTC,CASSETGANVLTF
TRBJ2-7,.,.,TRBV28,TGTGCCAGCACCACGCACTTGTCCGGAGGCTTTTCCTCCGAGCAGTACTTC,CASTTHLSGGFSSEQYF
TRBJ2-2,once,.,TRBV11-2,TGTGCCAACAGCTTAAATGCCAGAGGCGGGGAGCTGTTTTTT,CANSLNARGGELFF
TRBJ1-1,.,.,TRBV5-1,TGCGCCAGCGGCTTCCAGGACAGTTACGCTGAAGCTTTCTTT,CASGFQDSYAEAFF
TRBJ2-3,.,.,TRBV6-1,TGTGCCAGCAGCCAATTGGCGAGTTTAACCACAGATACGCAGTATTTT,CASSQLASLTTDTQYF
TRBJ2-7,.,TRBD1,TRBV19,TGTGCCTGTAGCCCGGCTAGGGACAGGACCAACGAGCAGTACTTC,CACSPARDRTNEQYF
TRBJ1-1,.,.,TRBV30,TGTACCTGGAGTGTTCTGCTCGCTAACACTGAAGCTTTCTTT,CTWSVLLANTEAFF
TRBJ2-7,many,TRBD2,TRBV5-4,TGTGCCAGCAGCTTCGAATCGGGAGGTACCTACGAGCAGTACTTC,CASSFESGGTYEQYF
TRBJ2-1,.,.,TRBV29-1,TGCAGCGGTAACAAGGGTTGGGTCAATGAGCAGTTCTTC,CSGNKGWVNEQFF
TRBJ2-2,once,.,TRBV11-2,TGTGTCAGTAGCCCAGGGGCGAGCGGGATATCCGGGGAGCTGTTTTTT,CVSSPGASGISGELFF
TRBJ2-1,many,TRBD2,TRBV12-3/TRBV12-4,TGTGCCAGCAGTCAAAGACTAGCGGTGAGCTCCTACAATGAGCAGTTCTTC,CASSQRLAVSSYNEQFF
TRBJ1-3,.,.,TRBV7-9,TGTGCCAGCAGCTTATCAGGAAACACCATATATTTT,CASSLSGNTIYF
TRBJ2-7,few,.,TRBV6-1,TGTGCCAGCAGTGATATAGCGTCTACCCACGAGCAGTACTTC,CASSDIASTHEQYF
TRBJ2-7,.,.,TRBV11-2,TGTGCCAGCAGCTTAAGTGAGCGGGTCCAGCAGTACTTC,CASSLSERVQQYF
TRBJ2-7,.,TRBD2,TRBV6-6,TGCGCTGGCAGTTATGCACTAGCGGGTGGTGAGCAGTACTTC,CAGSYALAGGEQYF
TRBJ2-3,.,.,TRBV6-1,TGTGCCAGCAGTCAATTAGAGGGTATAACCACAGATACGCAATATTTT,CASSQLEGITTDTQYF
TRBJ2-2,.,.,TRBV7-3,TGTGCCAGCAGCTTAACTCCCGGCCCCACCGGGGAGCTGTTTTTT,CASSLTPGPTGELFF
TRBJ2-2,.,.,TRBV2,TGTGCCAGCAGCGAGTACACCGGGGAGCTGTTTTTT,CASSEYTGELFF
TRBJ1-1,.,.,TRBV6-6,TGTGCCAACAGGCGACGGGAGAACACTGAAGCTTTCTTT,CANRRRENTEAFF
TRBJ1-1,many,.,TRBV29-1,TGCAGCGTTGACCAGGCTGGGGGCACTGAAGCTTTCTTT,CSVDQAGGTEAFF
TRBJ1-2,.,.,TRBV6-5,TGTGCCAGCAGTTACGATACATCCTATGGCTACACTTTC,CASSYDTSYGYTF
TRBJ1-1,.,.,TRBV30,TGTGCCTGGAGGGCCCCGGTAAAGGTGGCTGAAGCTTTCTTT,CAWRAPVKVAEAFF
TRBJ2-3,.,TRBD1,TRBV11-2,TGTGCCAGCAAGGTTCTACGGAGGACAGGGGGCATAGATACACAGTATTTT,CASKVLRRTGGIDTQYF
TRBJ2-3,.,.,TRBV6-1,TGTGCCAGCAACCCCCCGGCAGCCTACTCCTTCATAGATACGCAGTATTTT,CASNPPAAYSFIDTQYF
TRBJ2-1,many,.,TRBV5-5,TGTGCCAGCAGCTTGATGGGGGATCACAATGAGCAGTTCTTC,CASSLMGDHNEQFF
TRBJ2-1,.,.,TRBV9,TGTACCAGCAGCGTAGGGGACAAGGGGCCGGAGCAGTTCTTC,CTSSVGDKGPEQFF
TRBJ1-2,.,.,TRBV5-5,TGTGCCAGCAGCTTGGGAGGCGCGAACTGTGGCTACACCTTC,CASSLGGANCGYTF
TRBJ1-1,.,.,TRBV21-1,TGTGCCAACAGCAAGTCCGGGGAAACTGAAGCTTTCTTT,CANSKSGETEAFF